The 28 T cell receptor beta chains below come from one sample, sequenced in a study of T cells after posttransplantation cyclophosphamide. Data came from immunoSEQ multiplex PCR; TCRdb stores just in-frame clones and leaves some out. The repertoire consists of tens of thousands of clones, none detected only once. Sequences were obtained from PBMCs. Source of these receptors: a man aged 40-49 years in good health, CMV-negative, and a related stem cell transplant donor.

The sample holds many counts of this clone. The chain recombines TRBV11-2 with TRBJ2-7; 15 nucleotides match TRBD2. CDR3 size: 15 residues. The V segment lost 5 bases and the J segment 4 bases; nucleotides outside the gene matches: 3. Germline assignment: CDR1 SGHAT and CDR2 FQNNGV. CDR3 in DNA: TGTGCCAGCAGCCAAGGGACTAGCGGGGGGTACGAGCAGTACGTC. It translates to CASSQGTSGGYEQYV.

V and J are TRBV19 and TRBJ2-3; 14 bases map to TRBD2. The CDR3 covers 14 residues. Trimming removed 5 bases from V and 8 bases from J; junction bases left unmatched: 3. Germline CDR1 LNHDA, CDR2 SQIVND (reference sequence). CDR3 DNA: TGTGCCAGTAGTCGGGGGACTAGCGGGAGTACGCAGTATTTT. Protein product: CASSRGTSGSTQYF.

This clone was observed many times. CDR3 in DNA: TGTGCCAGCAGCGATGATGGAGTCGGCGGCTACGAGCAGTACTTC. As protein: CASSDDGVGGYEQYF. This chain connects TRBV9 to TRBJ2-7, with D uncertain. CDR3 length: 15 residues. The V end lost 3 bases, the J end lost 3 bases, and 16 bases lay between the germline ends. Germline assignment: CDR1 SGDLS and CDR2 YYNGEE. Variable domain in full (rest from reference TRBV9 and TRBJ2-7): DSGVTQTPKHLITATGQRVTLRCSPRSGDLSVYWYQQSLDQGLQFLIQYYNGEERAKGNILERFSAQQFPDLHSELNLSSLELGDSALYFCASSDDGVGGYEQYFGPGTRLTVT.

This clone has more than one count but fewer than ten. The gene calls are TRBV9 and TRBJ2-3; 10 bases agree with TRBD2. V was pared by 6 bases and J by 1 base, with 5 bases of the junction left unmatched. The CDR3 loop spans 15 amino acids. Germline loops: CDR1 SGDLS, CDR2 YYNGEE. The CDR3 bases are TGTGCCAGCACATCCGGGACTAGCGGCACAGATACGCAGTATTTT. Translation: CASTSGTSGTDTQYF.

This clone was recorded at least ten times. The V call is TRBV29-1, the J call TRBJ2-3, with a possible D match to TRBD2 (5 bases). CDR1 is SQVTM, CDR2 ANQGSEA, per germline. Trimming removed 3 bases from V and 4 bases from J, with 23 bases in between. CDR3 size: 17 residues. The CDR3 region is CSVDGMGIPGWSDTQYF. The CDR3 nucleotides are TGCAGCGTTGATGGTATGGGGATACCGGGATGGTCAGATACGCAGTATTTT.

This clone was counted ten times or more. The chain couples TRBV21-1 to TRBJ2-7; the tabulated D call, TRBD2, remains unverified against the DNA. TRBV21-1 is assigned pseudogene status. The CDR3 runs to 17 residues. CDR3 residues: CASSKGGVGVWFYEQYV. Written as DNA, the CDR3 is TGTGCCAGCAGCAAAGGGGGGGTAGGGGTTTGGTTCTACGAGCAGTACGTC.

This clone was seen at least ten times. This CDR3 reads CASSEYTRSSTDTQYF. CDR3 nucleotides: TGCGCCAGCAGTGAGTATACCAGATCTTCCACAGATACGCAGTATTTT. The rearrangement joins TRBV10-1 to TRBJ2-3; the D is unclear. Trimming took off 1 base at V and 2 bases at J, with 13 bases between the two ends. The germline V gene encodes CDR1 WNHNN and CDR2 SYGVQD (reference sequence). The CDR3 is 16 residues long.

The genes are TRBV27 and TRBJ2-2, with 9 bases matching TRBD1. Looked up from germline, CDR1 is MNHEY and CDR2 is SMNVEV (reference sequence). This CDR3 spans 15 amino acids. V was pared by 6 bases and J by 4 bases, with 6 bases of the junction left unmatched. The CDR3 nucleotides are TGTGCCAGCAGGGACAGGGGAAGTGGCACCGGGGAGCTGTTTTTT. Its protein is CASRDRGSGTGELFF.

This clone was counted only a few times. The chain employs TRBV6-1 and TRBJ2-3; 7 bases fit TRBD1. This CDR3 is built from 15 residues. Germline V CDR1 and CDR2: MNHNS, SASEGT. J was trimmed by 1 base and V by 7 bases; bases with no gene match: 8. In DNA, the CDR3 is TGTGCCAGCACCCTAGACAGGGCCCGCACAGATACGCAGTATTTT. Translation: CASTLDRARTDTQYF.

This clone has more than one count but fewer than ten. The genes are TRBV7-8 and TRBJ2-7, with TRBD1 identical over 10 bases. Germline V CDR1 and CDR2: SGHVS, FQNEAQ. V dropped 3 bases and J dropped 4; count of bases not matched to a gene: 6. There are 15 residues in the CDR3. The chain's CDR3 is CASSLGGQGIYEQYV. CDR3 in DNA: TGTGCCAGCAGCTTGGGGGGACAGGGGATTTACGAGCAGTACGTC.

At least ten counts were recorded for this clone. The chain carries TRBV29-1 and TRBJ1-4; TRBD1 aligns across 10 bases. The junction had 2 bases not matched to a gene; V was cut back by 3 bases and J by 7 bases. The CDR3 consists of 13 residues. Germline V CDR1 and CDR2: SQVTM, ANQGSEA. The CDR3 here is CSVDRTGGEKLFF. The CDR3 bases are TGCAGCGTTGATCGGACAGGGGGTGAAAAACTGTTTTTT.

This clone was recorded at least ten times. The rearrangement uses TRBV11-3 and TRBJ1-6; perhaps TRBD1 as D (5 bases). Germline V lookup: CDR1 SGHNT, CDR2 YENEEA. V lost 2 bases to trimming and J lost 9 bases, with 11 bases between them. This CDR3 comprises 14 residues. CDR3 nucleotides: TGTGCCAGCAGCTTAAAGGGGTTTGGTTCACCCCTCCACTTT. Protein: CASSLKGFGSPLHF.

This clone was recorded at least ten times. The V and J genes are TRBV11-2 and TRBJ1-3; tentatively, D is TRBD1 (5 bases). The CDR3 is 17 amino acids. Deletions cut 4 bases from V and 4 bases from J, with 20 bases between. Per germline, CDR1 SGHAT and CDR2 FQNNGV. Here the CDR3 reads CASSSTGSGSYGNTIYF. The CDR3 DNA is TGTGCCAGCAGCTCAACCGGGTCAGGGTCTTACGGAAACACCATATATTTT.

This clone was recorded many times. The chain couples TRBV19 to TRBJ2-1, with 9 positions matching TRBD2. The CDR3 totals 16 residues. CDR1 and CDR2 (germline): LNHDA, SQIVND (reference sequence). V lost 5 bases and J lost 4; bases outside the gene matches: 9. The CDR3 here is CASSFAGGRSYNEQFF. The CDR3, as DNA: TGTGCCAGTAGTTTTGCGGGAGGGCGTTCATACAATGAGCAGTTCTTC.

This clone was picked up many times. The CDR3 coding sequence is TGTGCCAGCAGCCCCCGAGGGTTAGGGAGCACAGATACGCAGTATTTT. This encodes CASSPRGLGSTDTQYF. The J gene is TRBJ2-3, the V gene TRBV13, with D tentatively TRBD2 (5 bases). The V end lost 5 bases, the J end lost 0 bases, and 15 bases lay between the germline ends. The CDR3 is made up of 16 amino acids. Germline values: CDR1 PRHDT, CDR2 FYEKMQ (reference sequence). Full variable domain (rest looked up from reference TRBV13 and TRBJ2-3): AAGVIQSPRHLIKEKRETATLKCYPIPRHDTVYWYQQGPGQDPQFLISFYEKMQSDKGSIPDRFSAQQFSDYHSELNMSSLELGDSALYFCASSPRGLGSTDTQYFGPGTRLTVL.

This clone was detected ten times or more. The rearrangement uses TRBV4-2 and TRBJ1-4; 7 bases are shared with TRBD1. The germline V gene has CDR1 LGHNA and CDR2 YNFKEQ. This CDR3 spans 17 amino acids. Unmatched junction bases numbered 15, after V lost 0 bases and J lost 11 bases. This chain's CDR3 is CASSQDLIEEGAWKLFF. CDR3 DNA: TGTGCCAGCAGCCAAGATTTGATTGAAGAGGGGGCTTGGAAACTGTTTTTT.

This clone has a count of ten or more. The chain couples TRBV5-1 to TRBJ1-2; TRBD1 matches 9 bases. The CDR3 loop spans 17 amino acids. J was trimmed by 6 bases and V by 1 base; bases with no gene match: 13. Germline CDR1 and CDR2: SGHRS and YFSETQ. This chain's CDR3 is CASSLWGRGQGFDGYTF. DNA of the CDR3: TGCGCCAGCAGCTTGTGGGGACGGGGACAGGGTTTTGATGGCTACACCTTC.

This clone was detected ten times or more. V gene TRBV19 combines with J gene TRBJ1-3, with D uncertain. The V gene lost 5 bases and the J gene lost 4 bases, with 9 bases spanning the gap. CDR1 LNHDA and CDR2 SQIVND come from the germline V gene (reference sequence). The length of the CDR3 is 13 residues. DNA of the CDR3: TGTGCCAGTAGTCCCTTGTCGGGAAACACCATATATTTT. Its translation is CASSPLSGNTIYF.

At least ten counts were recorded for this clone. V and J are TRBV7-6 and TRBJ1-3; D gene unclear. This CDR3 comprises 14 residues. Trimming removed 0 bases at V and 4 bases at J, with 7 bases between. CDR1 and CDR2 from the germline V gene are SGHVS and FNYEAQ. CDR3 in amino acids: CASSLAVAGNTIYF. In DNA form, the CDR3 reads TGTGCCAGCAGCTTAGCCGTAGCCGGAAACACCATATATTTT.

This clone was observed many times. CDR3 loop: CASSLQGNEQFF. The CDR3 nucleotides are TGTGCCAGCAGCCTACAGGGGAATGAGCAGTTCTTC. The rearrangement joins TRBV7-3 to TRBJ2-1; 7 bases match TRBD1. Germline CDR1 and CDR2: SGHTA and FQGTGA. J gave up 7 bases and V 5 bases, and 2 bases lay outside the gene matches. This CDR3 contains 12 residues.

This clone was seen a handful of times. J is TRBJ1-1 and V is TRBV18; a weak D match, TRBD1 (5 bases). The CDR3 has 16 amino acids. V shed 3 bases and J shed 0 bases, with 14 bases lying between them. Per the germline V gene, CDR1 is KGHSH and CDR2 is LQKENI. CDR3 amino acids: CASSPATGGLNTEAFF. The CDR3 DNA reads TGTGCCAGCTCACCTGCGACCGGGGGACTGAACACTGAAGCTTTCTTT.

This clone was detected ten times or more. V gene TRBV7-2 combines with J gene TRBJ2-4; 9 bases map to TRBD1. The V gene end was trimmed by 2 bases and the J gene end by 0 bases; junction bases not matched to a gene: 8. Germline V gives CDR1 SGHTA, CDR2 FQGNSA. The CDR3 has 18 residues. CDR3 coding DNA: TGTGCCAGCAGCTTAAGGGGGGACAGGGCCCTAGCCAAAAACATTCAGTACTTC. This translates into CASSLRGDRALAKNIQYF.

This clone was counted between two and nine times. CDR3 DNA: TGTGCCAGCAGCCAAGAACCAGGGGTGATTTCACCCCTCCACTTT. It is translated as CASSQEPGVISPLHF. The rearrangement uses TRBV4-2 and TRBJ1-6; D is perhaps TRBD1 (6 bases). CDR3 length equals 15 residues. Trimming pared 0 bases from V and 9 bases from J, leaving 12 bases between. Germline V gives CDR1 LGHNA, CDR2 YNFKEQ.

This clone was seen a handful of times. Here the CDR3 reads CASSFRDSQETQYF. DNA of the CDR3: TGTGCCAGCAGCTTTCGGGACTCGCAAGAGACCCAGTACTTC. The genes are TRBV11-3 and TRBJ2-5, with a tentative D call TRBD2 (6 bases). Germline CDR1 and CDR2: SGHNT and YENEEA. V was cut by 3 bases and J by 2 bases, with 10 bases left in between. The CDR3 is made up of 14 amino acids. Looking up the rest from reference TRBV11-3 and TRBJ2-5 gives the full variable domain: EAGVVQSPRYKIIEKKQPVAFWCNPISGHNTLYWYLQNLGQGPELLIRYENEEAVDDSQLPKDRFSAERLKGVDSTLKIQPAELGDSAVYLCASSFRDSQETQYFGPGTRLLVL.

Many counts were recorded for this clone. The V and J genes are TRBV19 and TRBJ1-4; D is uncertain. The V end lost 5 bases, the J end lost 7 bases, and 5 bases lay between the germline ends. CDR1 and CDR2 from the germline V gene are LNHDA and SQIVND (reference sequence). The CDR3 totals 11 residues. The DNA for the CDR3 is TGTGCCAGTAGTGCGGGTGAAAAACTGTTTTTT. Protein sequence: CASSAGEKLFF.

This clone has ten or more counts. The V gene is TRBV29-1, the J gene TRBJ1-1; TRBD1 matches at 7 bases. The CDR3 is 14 amino acids. Trimming at V came to 7 bases and at J to 10 bases, leaving 18 bases not matched to a gene. Per the germline V gene, CDR1 is SQVTM and CDR2 is ANQGSEA. CDR3 nucleotides: TGCAGCGCCCTAGGACAGGTTGGAGTTTCGGGAGCTTTCTTT. Translation: CSALGQVGVSGAFF.

This clone appeared many times. V and J are TRBV9 and TRBJ2-3, with 12 bases fitting TRBD1. Trimming removed 2 bases from V and 4 bases from J; junction bases left unmatched: 2. The CDR3 contains 15 residues. From germline, CDR1 is SGDLS and CDR2 YYNGEE. CDR3 sequence: CASSVGTGGPDTQYF. DNA of the CDR3: TGTGCCAGCAGCGTGGGGACAGGGGGCCCAGATACGCAGTATTTT.

This clone was seen at least ten times. The chain carries TRBV11-3 and TRBJ2-2; 15 nucleotides line up with TRBD2. Unmatched junction bases numbered 6, after V lost 5 bases and J lost 2 bases. The CDR3 totals 18 residues. Germline V gene sequence: CDR1 SGHNT, CDR2 YENEEA. The CDR3 bases are TGTGCCAGCAGCCCCGGGACTAGCGGGGGGCCCAACACCGGGGAGCTGTTTTTT. Its translation: CASSPGTSGGPNTGELFF.